Listed here are 9 T cell receptor beta chains from one sample, sequenced in a study of molecular identifiers for immune sequencing clone quantification. One entry per CDR3 protein, called by TCRdb with MiXCR from the PCR reads. The data contain around 470,000 distinct CDR3 sequences, 25% of them seen just once; the ten biggest clones take up roughly 0.77%. The sequencing sample was made of naive CD8+ T cells from blood, with Jurkat cell RNA spiked in. Subset here: FACS-sorted CD8+CD4-CCR7+CD45RA+ naive T cells. The receptor set was obtained from a human donor in good health. Some libraries in this study had Jurkat cell RNA spiked in.

The gene calls are TRBV30 and TRBJ2-7; a weak D match, TRBD2 (6 bases). Germline assignment: CDR1 GTSNPN and CDR2 SVGIG (reference sequence). Trimming removed 1 base at V and 7 bases at J, with 14 bases between. This CDR3 region has 13 residues. CDR3 region: CAWSGPSAWEQYF. The CDR3 DNA reads TGTGCCTGGAGTGGCCCTAGCGCGTGGGAGCAGTACTTC.

This clonotype was detected ten times or more. The chain uses TRBV6-6 and TRBJ2-3; D remains ambiguous. Germline CDR1 is MNHNY and CDR2 is SVGAGI (reference sequence). The V end lost 7 bases, the J end lost 2 bases, and 10 bases lay between the germline ends. The CDR3 is 13 residues long. The CDR3 DNA follows: TGTGCCAGCAATAAGCGACTCACAGATACGCAGTATTTT. Amino acids: CASNKRLTDTQYF.

The count of this clonotype is one. A read error may account for a junction end that differs from germline. The gene calls are TRBV6-2 or TRBV6-3 and TRBJ2-2, with D maybe TRBD2 (6 bases). CDR1 is MNHEY, CDR2 SVGEGT, per germline. This CDR3 is built from 14 residues. CDR3 sequence (DNA): TGTGCCAGCAGTTACTACACGAACACCGGGGGGCTGTTTTTT. Protein product: CASSYYTNTGGLFF.

With regard to this clonotype: A clone one base away is much larger, so this may be a read error. The chain links TRBV5-1 to TRBJ1-1; 7 bases fit TRBD1. Looked up from germline, CDR1 is SGHRS and CDR2 is YFSETQ. The CDR3 spans 14 residues. The CDR3 region has the DNA TGCGCCAGCGGCTTACAGGGGACGAGCACTGAAGCTTTCTTT. Encoded protein: CASGLQGTSTEAFF.

Written as DNA, the CDR3 is TGTGCCTCCCCGGCGGGGGGGAACACTGAAGCTTTCTTT. As protein: CASPAGGNTEAFF. This chain connects TRBV30 to TRBJ1-1; possibly TRBD1 for D (5 bases). The CDR3 extends over 13 amino acids. CDR1 GTSNPN and CDR2 SVGIG come from the germline V gene (reference sequence). The V end lost 7 bases, the J end lost 1 base, and 13 bases lay between the germline ends.

This clonotype was observed at least ten times. The rearrangement uses TRBV5-1 and TRBJ1-1; no clear D gene. The V and J ends lost 5 bases and 0 bases respectively, with 8 bases between them. From germline, CDR1 is SGHRS and CDR2 YFSETQ. The CDR3 contains 13 residues. The DNA of the CDR3 is TGCGCCAGCAGGCGCGAGATGAACACTGAAGCTTTCTTT. This sequence encodes CASRREMNTEAFF.

This clonotype was found many times. The chain carries TRBV29-1 and TRBJ2-3; tentative D call: TRBD1 (6 bases). The V gene lost 4 bases and the J gene lost 0 bases, with 11 bases spanning the gap. This CDR3 is 14 amino acids long. CDR1 SQVTM and CDR2 ANQGSEA come from the germline V gene. The CDR3 bases are TGCAGCGTTGTAGGGGGAACTAGCACAGATACGCAGTATTTT. Amino acids: CSVVGGTSTDTQYF.

The chain has TRBV29-1 and TRBJ2-7; 7 bases match TRBD1. V lost 4 bases, J lost 2 bases, and 2 bases stayed unmatched. From germline, CDR1 is SQVTM and CDR2 ANQGSEA. The CDR3 is made up of 12 amino acids. In DNA, the CDR3 is TGCAGCGTTGGGACAGGCACCTACGAGCAGTACTTC. It codes for CSVGTGTYEQYF.

This clonotype was recorded many times. The chain joins TRBV7-9 to TRBJ2-7, with D hard to call. Germline CDR1 reads SEHNR; CDR2 reads FQNEAQ (reference sequence). Between the trimmed V and J ends, which lost 1 base and 6 bases, there was a span of 7 bases. The CDR3 has 12 amino acids. CDR3 region: CASSLGPVEQYF. The CDR3 DNA reads TGTGCCAGCAGCTTAGGACCTGTCGAGCAGTACTTC.